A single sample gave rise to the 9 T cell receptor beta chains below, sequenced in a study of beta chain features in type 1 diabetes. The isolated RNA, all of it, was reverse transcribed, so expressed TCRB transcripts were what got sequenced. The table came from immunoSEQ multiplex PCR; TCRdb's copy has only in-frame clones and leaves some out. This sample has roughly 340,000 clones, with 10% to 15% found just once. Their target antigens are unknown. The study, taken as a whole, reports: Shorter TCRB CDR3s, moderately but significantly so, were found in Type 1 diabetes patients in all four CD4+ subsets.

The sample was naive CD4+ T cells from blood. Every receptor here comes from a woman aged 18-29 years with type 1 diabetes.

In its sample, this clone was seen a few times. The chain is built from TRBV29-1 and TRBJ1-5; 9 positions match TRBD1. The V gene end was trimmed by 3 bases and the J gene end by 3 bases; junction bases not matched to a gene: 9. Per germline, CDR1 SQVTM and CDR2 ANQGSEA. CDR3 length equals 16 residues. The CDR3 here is CSVDGWTGAHNQPQHF. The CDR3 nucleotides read TGCAGCGTTGACGGATGGACAGGGGCACACAATCAGCCCCAGCATTTT. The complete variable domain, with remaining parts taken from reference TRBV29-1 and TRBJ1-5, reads SAVISQKPSRDICQRGTSLTIQCQVDSQVTMMFWYRQQPGQSLTLIATANQGSEATYESGFVIDKFPISRPNLTFSTLTVSNMSPEDSSIYLCSVDGWTGAHNQPQHFGDGTRLSIL.

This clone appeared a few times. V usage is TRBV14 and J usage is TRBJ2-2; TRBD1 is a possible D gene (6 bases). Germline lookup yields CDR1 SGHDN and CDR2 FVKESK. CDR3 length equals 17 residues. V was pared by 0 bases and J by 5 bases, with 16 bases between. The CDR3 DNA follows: TGTGCCAGCAGCCAAGAAACAGGGTGGTACGGTACCGGGGAGCTGTTTTTT. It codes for CASSQETGWYGTGELFF.

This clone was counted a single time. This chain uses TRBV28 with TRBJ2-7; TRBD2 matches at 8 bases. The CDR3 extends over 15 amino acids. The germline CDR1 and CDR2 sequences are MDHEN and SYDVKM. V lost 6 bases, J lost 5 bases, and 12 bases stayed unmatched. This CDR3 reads CASSRPGAGGHEQYF. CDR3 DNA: TGTGCCAGCAGCCGCCCGGGGGCGGGAGGCCACGAGCAGTACTTC.

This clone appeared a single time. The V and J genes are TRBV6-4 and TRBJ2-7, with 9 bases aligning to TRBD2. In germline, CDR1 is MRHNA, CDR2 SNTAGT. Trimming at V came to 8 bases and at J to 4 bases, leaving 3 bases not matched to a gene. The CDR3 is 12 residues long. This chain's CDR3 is CASRREGYEQYF. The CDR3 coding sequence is TGTGCCAGCCGGCGGGAGGGGTACGAGCAGTACTTC.

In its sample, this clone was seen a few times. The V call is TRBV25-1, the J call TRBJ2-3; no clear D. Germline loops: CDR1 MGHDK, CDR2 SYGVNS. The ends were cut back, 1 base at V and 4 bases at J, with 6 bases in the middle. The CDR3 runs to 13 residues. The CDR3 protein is CASSESGSDTQYF. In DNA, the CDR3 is TGTGCCAGCAGTGAATCGGGTTCAGATACGCAGTATTTT. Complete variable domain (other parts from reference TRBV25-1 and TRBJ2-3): EADIYQTPRYLVIGTGKKITLECSQTMGHDKMYWYQQDPGMELHLIHYSYGVNSTEKGDLSSESTVSRIRTEHFPLTLESARPSHTSQYLCASSESGSDTQYFGPGTRLTVL.

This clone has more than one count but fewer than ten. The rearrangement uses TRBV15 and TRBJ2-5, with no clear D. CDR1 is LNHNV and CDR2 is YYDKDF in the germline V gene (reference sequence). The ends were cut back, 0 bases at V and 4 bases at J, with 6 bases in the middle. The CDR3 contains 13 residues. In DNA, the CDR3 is TGTGCCACCAGCAGAGATCACTCAGAGACCCAGTACTTC. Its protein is CATSRDHSETQYF.

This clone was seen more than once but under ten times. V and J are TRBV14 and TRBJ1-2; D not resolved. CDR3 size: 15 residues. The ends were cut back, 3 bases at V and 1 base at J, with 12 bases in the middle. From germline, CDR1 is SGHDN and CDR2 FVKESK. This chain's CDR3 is CASSHWATLNYGYTF. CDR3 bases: TGTGCCAGCAGCCATTGGGCTACGCTTAACTATGGCTACACCTTC.

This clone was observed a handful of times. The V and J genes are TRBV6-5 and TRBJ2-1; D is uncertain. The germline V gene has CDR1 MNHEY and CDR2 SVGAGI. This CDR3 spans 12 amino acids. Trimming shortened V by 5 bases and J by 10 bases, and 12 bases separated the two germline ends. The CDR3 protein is CASSTPYEEQFF. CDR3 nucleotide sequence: TGTGCCAGCAGTACCCCCTACGAAGAGCAGTTCTTC.

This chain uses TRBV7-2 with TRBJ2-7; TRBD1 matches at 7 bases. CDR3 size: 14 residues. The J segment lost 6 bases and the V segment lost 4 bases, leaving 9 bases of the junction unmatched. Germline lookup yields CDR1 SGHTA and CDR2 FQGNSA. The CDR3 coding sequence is TGTGCCAGCAGCTCTACCACAGGGGAAGGCGAGCAGTACTTC. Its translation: CASSSTTGEGEQYF. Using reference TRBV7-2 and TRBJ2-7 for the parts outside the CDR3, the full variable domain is GAGVSQSPSNKVTEKGKDVELRCDPISGHTALYWYRQSLGQGLEFLIYFQGNSAPDKSGLPSDRFSAERTGGSVSTLTIQRTQQEDSAVYLCASSSTTGEGEQYFGPGTRLTVT.